These T cell receptor beta chains were read from a single sample in a study of T cell responses to AZD1222 COVID-19 vaccine. The assay was immunoSEQ multiplex PCR, and TCRdb's table has in-frame clones only and misses some. The sample yields 140,000 to 150,000 clones, about 93% seen once. The sequencing used peripheral blood, collected on day 0 of AZD1222 vaccination. The receptor source for this set is an adult in good health. Each CDR3 is given with its conserved first and last residue. Each record gives: D gene, V gene, clone size, J gene, CDR3 protein, CDR3 DNA. The D gene is left open where the match is weak. Clone size, where shown, is once, few, many, or a class for clones that have expanded.

.,TRBV3-1/TRBV3-2,.,TRBJ1-1,CASSRELGEAFF,TGTGCCAGCTCTCGGGAGTTGGGTGAAGCTTTCTTT
TRBD1,TRBV7-9,.,TRBJ1-6,CASSRGTADGYNSPLHF,TGTGCCAGCAGCCGGGGGACAGCGGATGGCTATAATTCACCCCTCCACTTT
TRBD1,TRBV20-1,.,TRBJ2-2,CSASRQGRTGELFF,TGCAGTGCTAGTCGACAGGGCAGAACCGGGGAGCTGTTTTTT
TRBD1,TRBV5-1,.,TRBJ1-2,CASSWDSYGYTF,TGCGCCAGCAGCTGGGACAGCTATGGCTACACCTTC
TRBD1,TRBV4-2,.,TRBJ1-4,CASSRSGQVGEKLFF,TGTGCCAGCAGCAGATCGGGACAGGTGGGGGAAAAACTGTTTTTT
.,TRBV5-4,.,TRBJ2-7,CASSLFQSLSYEQYF,TGTGCCAGCAGCTTGTTCCAGAGCCTCTCCTACGAGCAGTACTTC
.,TRBV10-2,.,TRBJ2-7,CASSESPGKGYEQYF,TGCGCCAGCAGTGAGTCTCCCGGGAAGGGGTACGAGCAGTACTTC
.,TRBV5-4,.,TRBJ2-5,CASSFDPRETQYF,TGTGCCAGCAGCTTCGATCCTCGGGAGACCCAGTACTTC
.,TRBV4-1,.,TRBJ1-1,CASSQDSREAFF,TGCGCCAGCAGCCAAGATTCCCGAGAAGCTTTCTTT
.,TRBV10-3,.,TRBJ1-3,CAISWGERNTIYF,TGTGCCATCAGCTGGGGTGAGCGAAACACCATATATTTT
TRBD1,TRBV19,.,TRBJ2-1,CASSTGDRPMGYNEQFF,TGTGCCAGTAGTACCGGGGACAGACCAATGGGCTACAATGAGCAGTTCTTC
TRBD2,TRBV6-4,.,TRBJ2-3,CASSDIGGTDTQYF,TGTGCCAGCAGTGATATCGGGGGGACAGATACGCAGTATTTT
.,TRBV6-2/TRBV6-3,.,TRBJ1-5,CASSPGPEHQPQHF,TGTGCCAGCAGCCCCGGGCCAGAGCATCAGCCCCAGCATTTT
.,TRBV5-6,.,TRBJ1-5,CASSLGSGEQPQHF,TGTGCCAGCAGCTTGGGGTCCGGGGAACAGCCCCAGCATTTT
.,TRBV9,.,TRBJ2-2,CASSVADRVKTGELFF,TGTGCCAGCAGCGTAGCTGACCGGGTGAAAACCGGGGAGCTGTTTTTT
TRBD1,TRBV4-2,.,TRBJ1-1,CASSPGQGVYTEAFF,TGTGCCAGCAGCCCCGGACAGGGGGTATACACTGAAGCTTTCTTT
.,TRBV20-1,.,TRBJ1-2,CSAPDRFGYTF,TGCAGTGCTCCTGACAGGTTCGGCTACACCTTC
.,TRBV4-3,few,TRBJ1-4,CASSQDLNTHEKLFF,TGCGCCAGCAGCCAAGATCTAAACACACATGAAAAACTGTTTTTT
TRBD2,TRBV6-6,.,TRBJ2-3,CASSPWAGGLEGTDTQYF,TGTGCCAGCAGTCCCTGGGCGGGGGGATTGGAAGGCACAGATACGCAGTATTTT
TRBD1,TRBV19,.,TRBJ1-3,CASRGTGLAGNTIYF,TGTGCCAGTAGGGGGACAGGGCTGGCTGGAAACACCATATATTTT